Below, 10 T cell receptor beta chains from the same sample are listed, as sequenced in a study of T cell changes during pregnancy in multiple sclerosis. Sequencing used immunoSEQ multiplex PCR; TCRdb keeps in-frame clones, though not all of them. The sample lists about 40,000 clones, about 92% occurring once. The sample in question was CD8+ T cells from peripheral blood mononuclear cells, obtained in the first trimester of pregnancy. The receptors were sampled from a female donor with multiple sclerosis, enrolled in a pregnancy study.

V is TRBV7-9 and J is TRBJ1-2; D ambiguous. The CDR3 contains 15 residues. The V gene lost 0 bases and the J gene lost 2 bases, with 10 bases spanning the gap. Germline CDR1 SEHNR, CDR2 FQNEAQ (reference sequence). The CDR3 region is CASSLARVPNYGYTF. The CDR3 DNA follows: TGTGCCAGCAGCTTAGCGAGGGTCCCCAACTATGGCTACACCTTC.

This clone was seen more than once but under ten times. The chain recombines TRBV27 with TRBJ2-1, with 15 bases lining up with TRBD2. The CDR3 consists of 20 residues. Germline CDR1 reads MNHEY; CDR2 reads SMNVEV (reference sequence). After removal of 5 bases from V and 0 bases from J, the junction contained 11 bases not matched to a gene. CDR3 DNA: TGTGCCAGCAGTCCCCAGGGACTAGCGGGGGGTATCCACTCCTACAATGAGCAGTTCTTC. Amino acids: CASSPQGLAGGIHSYNEQFF.

The chain carries TRBV6-1 and TRBJ1-5, with TRBD1 matching over 9 bases. The CDR3 totals 16 residues. Germline V gene sequence: CDR1 MNHNS, CDR2 SASEGT. The V and J ends lost 1 base and 7 bases, in that order; junction bases with no gene match: 8. The chain's CDR3 is CASSEDLTGGYQPQHF. CDR3 sequence (DNA): TGTGCCAGCAGTGAAGACCTTACAGGGGGCTACCAGCCCCAGCATTTT.

The chain carries TRBV5-6 and TRBJ2-3; maybe TRBD1 (5 bases). Germline V gene lookup returns CDR1 SGHDT and CDR2 YYEEEE. Trimming stripped 0 bases from V and 12 bases from J, with 11 bases between. The CDR3 is 12 amino acids. This CDR3 is CASSLEGSEQYF. In DNA form, the CDR3 reads TGTGCCAGCAGCTTGGAGGGGTCCGAACAGTATTTT.

This chain joins TRBV2 and TRBJ1-5, with D hard to call. The CDR3 sequence is 15 residues long. In germline, CDR1 is SNHLY, CDR2 FYNNEI. Trimming removed 3 bases at V and 2 bases at J, with 11 bases between. The CDR3 loop is CASSDGTVGNQPQHF. For the CDR3, the DNA is TGTGCCAGCAGTGATGGTACGGTGGGCAATCAGCCCCAGCATTTT. Using reference TRBV2 and TRBJ1-5 for the parts outside the CDR3, the full variable domain is EPEVTQTPSHQVTQMGQEVILRCVPISNHLYFYWYRQILGQKVEFLVSFYNNEISEKSEIFDDQFSVERPDGSNFTLKIRSTKLEDSAMYFCASSDGTVGNQPQHFGDGTRLSIL.

DNA of the CDR3: TGCGCCAGCAGCCACCTTCAGGGTCGGAACACTGAAGCTTTCTTT. Protein: CASSHLQGRNTEAFF. The chain joins TRBV4-1 to TRBJ1-1, with D tentatively TRBD1 (5 bases). V lost 3 bases, J lost 1 base, and 12 bases lay in between. The CDR3 has 15 residues. Germline CDR1 is MGHRA and CDR2 is YSYEKL.

The chain has TRBV27 and TRBJ2-7; 7 bases line up with TRBD2. V gave up 3 bases and J gave up 3 bases; unmatched junction bases: 5. CDR1 is MNHEY, CDR2 SMNVEV, per germline (reference sequence). This CDR3 has 14 amino acids. CDR3 bases: TGTGCCAGCAGTTTTGGGACTAAAGGCTACGAGCAGTACTTC. Its protein product is CASSFGTKGYEQYF.

V and J are TRBV15 and TRBJ2-2; unclear D gene. V was clipped by 3 bases and J by 1 base, with 9 bases between them. Germline CDR1 reads LNHNV; CDR2 reads YYDKDF (reference sequence). This CDR3 is 15 amino acids long. The CDR3 DNA reads as TGTGCCACCAGCAGCCGGCAGGAGAACACCGGGGAGCTGTTTTTT. Translation gives CATSSRQENTGELFF.

The rearrangement uses TRBV29-1 and TRBJ1-3, with D perhaps matching TRBD1 (5 bases). Trimming left V 6 bases short and J 0 bases short, with 12 bases between. The CDR3 runs 14 residues. Germline CDR1 is SQVTM and CDR2 is ANQGSEA. The CDR3 region is CSVGGVLSGNTIYF. CDR3 DNA: TGCAGCGTCGGGGGGGTTCTCTCTGGAAACACCATATATTTT.

The V and J genes are TRBV7-2 and TRBJ2-7, with D hard to call. CDR3 length equals 13 residues. The germline CDR1 and CDR2 sequences are SGHTA and FQGNSA. Between the trimmed V and J ends, which lost 4 bases and 3 bases, there was a span of 10 bases. CDR3 coding DNA: TGTGCCAGCAGCTCAAGCGACTTCTACGAGCAGTACTTC. This translates into CASSSSDFYEQYF.